The 8 T cell receptor beta chains given below trace back to one sample, sequenced in a study of cytomegalovirus exposure and HLA in healthy donors. Sequenced by immunoSEQ multiplex PCR; TCRdb stores in-frame clones only, minus some. Of 70,000 or so clones listed, about 89% are singletons. The sequencing input was PBMCs. These receptors all stem from a man between 18 and 29 years old in good health and CMV-seronegative.

This clone occurred once. This chain joins TRBV5-8 and TRBJ2-6; D possibly corresponds to TRBD2 (6 bases). The CDR3 is 15 residues long. Germline CDR1 SGHTS, CDR2 YDEGEE. Between the trimmed V and J ends, which lost 6 bases and 2 bases, there was a span of 12 bases. The CDR3 region has the DNA TGTGCCAGCAATCGGGGGAATACTGGGGCCAACGTCCTGACTTTC. This encodes CASNRGNTGANVLTF.

J is TRBJ2-2 and V is TRBV19; TRBD1 aligns across 7 bases. Trimming at V came to 7 bases and at J to 4 bases, leaving 18 bases not matched to a gene. Germline CDR1 is LNHDA and CDR2 is SQIVND (reference sequence). The CDR3 spans 18 residues. The CDR3 spells CASKDTIGGGLSTGELFF. As DNA, the CDR3 is TGTGCCAGTAAAGATACGATAGGGGGCGGTTTGAGCACCGGGGAGCTGTTTTTT.

The chain employs TRBV27 and TRBJ2-6; 10 bases agree with TRBD1. V lost 4 bases, J lost 4 bases, and 7 bases stayed unmatched. The CDR3 contains 17 residues. Germline loops: CDR1 MNHEY, CDR2 SMNVEV (reference sequence). CDR3 in DNA: TGTGCCAGCAGTTCGCAGACAGGGGGCAGGGGGGCCAACGTCCTGACTTTC. It translates to CASSSQTGGRGANVLTF.

The chain combines TRBV2 with TRBJ2-5, with 11 bases that match TRBD2. Trimming at V came to 2 bases and at J to 3 bases, leaving 5 bases not matched to a gene. CDR1 and CDR2 (germline): SNHLY, FYNNEI. CDR3 length equals 16 residues. CDR3 sequence (DNA): TGTGCCAGCAGTGAAAGGGCACTAGCGGGAGAAGAGACCCAGTACTTC. It translates to CASSERALAGEETQYF.

The chain links TRBV10-3 to TRBJ1-1; D is undetermined. The germline V gene encodes CDR1 ENHRY and CDR2 SYGVKD. This CDR3 contains 13 residues. Trimming pared 2 bases from V and 1 base from J, leaving 5 bases between. CDR3 sequence (DNA): TGTGCCATCAGTGAGCAGGAGAACACTGAAGCTTTCTTT. This codes for CAISEQENTEAFF.

The chain employs TRBV7-2 and TRBJ2-7; the match to TRBD2 covers 7 bases. Per germline, CDR1 SGHTA and CDR2 FQGNSA. The trim removed 7 bases at V and 4 bases at J, leaving 13 bases unmatched. The CDR3 sequence is 15 residues long. CDR3 amino acids: CASIPLRGGGYEQYF. CDR3 sequence (DNA): TGTGCCAGCATCCCCCTGAGGGGCGGGGGTTACGAGCAGTACTTC.

V gene TRBV27 combines with J gene TRBJ1-1; D is ambiguous. The V and J ends lost 6 bases and 5 bases respectively, with 16 bases between them. CDR1 and CDR2 (germline): MNHEY, SMNVEV (reference sequence). The CDR3 spans 14 residues. The CDR3: CASRPYGDWTEAFF. In DNA form, the CDR3 reads TGTGCCAGCAGACCTTACGGGGATTGGACTGAAGCTTTCTTT.

The genes are TRBV7-2 and TRBJ2-2, with D maybe TRBD1 (5 bases). CDR1 is SGHTA and CDR2 is FQGNSA in the germline V gene. CDR3 length equals 14 residues. V was cut by 1 base and J by 4 bases, with 7 bases left in between. The CDR3 loop is CASSLVQGTGELFF. In nucleotides, the CDR3 is TGTGCCAGCAGCTTAGTTCAGGGCACCGGGGAGCTGTTTTTT. Full variable domain (missing parts from reference TRBV7-2 and TRBJ2-2): GAGVSQSPSNKVTEKGKDVELRCDPISGHTALYWYRQSLGQGLEFLIYFQGNSAPDKSGLPSDRFSAERTGGSVSTLTIQRTQQEDSAVYLCASSLVQGTGELFFGEGSRLTVL.